A single sample is the source of the 5 T cell receptor beta chains below, sequenced in a study of shared clonotypes between healthy human individuals. Repertoires were generated with immunoSEQ multiplex PCR, while TCRdb's copy carries only in-frame clones and drops some. Here the sample spans hundreds of thousands of clones, roughly 83% being singletons. The sample was PBMCs. These receptors originate from a middle-aged woman in good health. Some clones in this sample may be carry-over from other donors' samples.

The rearrangement links TRBV25-1 to TRBJ1-1; no reliable D call. The CDR3 length is 15 residues. V was cut by 2 bases and J by 10 bases, with 20 bases left in between. The germline CDR1 and CDR2 sequences are MGHDK and SYGVNS. The CDR3 DNA is TGTGCCAGCAGTGAAAGTGGCTATGAGAGGTCCGGAGCTTTCTTT. This codes for CASSESGYERSGAFF.

This chain links TRBV5-1 with TRBJ2-3; 14 nucleotides align to TRBD2. Unmatched junction bases numbered 4, after V lost 2 bases and J lost 5 bases. The CDR3 covers 16 residues. The V gene's germline CDR1 is SGHRS and CDR2 YFSETQ. CDR3 loop: CASSFGLAGGRDTQYF. CDR3 DNA: TGCGCCAGCAGCTTCGGACTAGCGGGAGGACGAGATACGCAGTATTTT. The full variable domain, its missing parts supplied by reference TRBV5-1 and TRBJ2-3, is KAGVTQTPRYLIKTRGQQVTLSCSPISGHRSVSWYQQTPGQGLQFLFEYFSETQRNKGNFPGRFSGRQFSNSRSEMNVSTLELGDSALYLCASSFGLAGGRDTQYFGPGTRLTVL.

The V and J genes are TRBV4-1 and TRBJ2-3, with 8 bases aligning to TRBD2. V lost 4 bases, J lost 2 bases, and 8 bases stayed unmatched. The CDR3 totals 16 residues. From germline, CDR1 is MGHRA and CDR2 YSYEKL. This CDR3 is CASSPGLALTTDTQYF. In nucleotides, the CDR3 is TGCGCCAGCAGCCCAGGACTAGCTCTTACCACAGATACGCAGTATTTT.

CDR3 bases: TGTGCCATCAGTGAGGAAGCGGGAGGCCAGGTGGTGCAGTATTTT. This translates into CAISEEAGGQVVQYF. This chain uses TRBV10-3 with TRBJ2-3, with TRBD2 matching over 9 bases. The CDR3 sequence is 15 residues long. CDR1 is ENHRY and CDR2 is SYGVKD in the germline V gene. After removal of 2 bases from V and 11 bases from J, the junction contained 11 bases not matched to a gene.

The J gene is TRBJ1-5, the V gene TRBV5-6; 8 bases map to TRBD1. The CDR3 has 14 residues. The germline V gene has CDR1 SGHDT and CDR2 YYEEEE. Trimming cost V 3 bases and J 7 bases; bases outside gene matches: 6. CDR3 bases: TGTGCCAGCAGCTCCAGGGGGCGTGAGCAGCCCCAGCATTTT. Amino acids: CASSSRGREQPQHF.